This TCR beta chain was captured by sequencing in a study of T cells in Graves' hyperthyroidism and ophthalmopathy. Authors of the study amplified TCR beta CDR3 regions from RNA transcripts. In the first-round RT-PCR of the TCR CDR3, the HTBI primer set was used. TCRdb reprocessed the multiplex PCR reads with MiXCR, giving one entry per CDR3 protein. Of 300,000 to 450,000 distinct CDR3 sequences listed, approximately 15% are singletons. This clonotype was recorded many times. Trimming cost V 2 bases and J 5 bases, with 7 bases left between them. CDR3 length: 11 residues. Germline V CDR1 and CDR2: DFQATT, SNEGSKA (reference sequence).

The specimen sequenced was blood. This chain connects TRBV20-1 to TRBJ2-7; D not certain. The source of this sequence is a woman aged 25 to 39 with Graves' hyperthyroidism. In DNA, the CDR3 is TGCAGTGCTAGATTGGGGAACGAGCAGTACTTC. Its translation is CSARLGNEQYF.